This paragraph covers one T cell receptor beta chain sequence. Its target is not known. The data originate from a study of cytomegalovirus exposure and HLA in healthy donors. The PCR employed 60 Vbeta primers together with 13 Jbeta primers. Clones were read by immunoSEQ multiplex PCR, and TCRdb kept only the in-frame ones, dropping some. Here the sample spans roughly 110,000 clones, around 77% being singletons. Germline V gene sequence: CDR1 MDHEN, CDR2 SYDVKM. V lost 6 bases to trimming and J lost 7 bases, with 16 bases between them. The CDR3 contains 13 residues. Study-wide findings and caveats: Cytomegalovirus-associated TCR beta chains were listed, numbering more than 150.

The chain combines TRBV28 with TRBJ2-7; a weak D match, TRBD1 (6 bases). Specimen: PBMCs. This sequence was found in a middle-aged man in good health and CMV-seropositive. As DNA, the CDR3 is TGTGCCAGCAGGACCCCAGGGGCGAGGGAGCAGTACTTC. As protein: CASRTPGAREQYF.